What follows are 9 T cell receptor beta chains derived from one specimen sequenced in a study of T cell repertoires and leukemia-associated antigens. What these receptors recognize is not known. TCRdb re-derived calls from the 5' RACE reads in MiXCR, one entry per CDR3 protein. The profile shows 10,000 to 13,000 distinct CDR3 sequences, 42% of them singletons. The source material was CD3+ T cells sorted from blood and cultured. All receptors come from a female donor in good health.

The rearrangement joins TRBV20-1 to TRBJ1-6, with 10 bases aligning to TRBD1. J gave up 10 bases and V 3 bases, and 6 bases lay outside the gene matches. This CDR3 contains 14 residues. Germline-derived CDR1 and CDR2 are DFQATT and SNEGSKA (reference sequence). The CDR3 region has the DNA TGCAGTGCTAGTGAGGGACAGGGGAGATCACCCCTCCACTTT. Translation: CSASEGQGRSPLHF.

The chain links TRBV20-1 to TRBJ2-1; D is possibly TRBD1 (5 bases). V lost 3 bases to trimming and J lost 4 bases, with 16 bases between them. This CDR3 has 15 residues. Germline V gene data show CDR1 as DFQATT and CDR2 as SNEGSKA (reference sequence). The CDR3 sequence: CSASPPAPGYNEQFF. As DNA, the CDR3 is TGCAGTGCTAGCCCACCAGCCCCAGGGTACAATGAGCAGTTCTTC.

Concerning this clonotype itself: An end of the junction does not agree with germline; a read error may underlie this. The chain links TRBV6-6 to TRBJ2-3; D tentatively reads TRBD1 or TRBD2 (5 bases each). Germline CDR1 MNHNY, CDR2 SVGAGI (reference sequence). The CDR3 covers 14 residues. The CDR3 coding sequence is TGTGCCAACAGTCCCTGGGGGAGCACAGATACGCAGTATTTT. Translation: CANSPWGSTDTQYF.

This clonotype is labeled medium-sized. This chain links TRBV24-1 with TRBJ2-2, with 7 nucleotides matching TRBD1. Germline V CDR1 and CDR2: KGHDR, SFDVKD. Trimming took 3 bases from V and 4 from J; bases not matched to a gene: 7. The CDR3 has 16 residues. The CDR3: CATSDEGTVTTGELFF. Here the CDR3 DNA reads TGTGCCACCAGTGATGAGGGGACAGTTACCACCGGGGAGCTGTTTTTT.

The chain carries TRBV7-3 and TRBJ2-3; 12 bases line up with TRBD2. The CDR3 has 15 amino acids. The V gene's germline CDR1 is SGHTA and CDR2 FQGTGA. V dropped 5 bases and J dropped 5; count of bases not matched to a gene: 5. The CDR3 region has the DNA TGTGCCAGCAGCCCACGGACTAGCGGGGAAGATACGCAGTATTTT. As protein: CASSPRTSGEDTQYF.

This clonotype is deemed medium-sized. The CDR3 nucleotides read TGTGCCAGCAGTACGGGACATACCACAGATACGCAGTATTTT. Encoded protein: CASSTGHTTDTQYF. J is TRBJ2-3 and V is TRBV12-3 or TRBV12-4, with D possibly TRBD1 on 6 matching bases. Trimming pared 5 bases from V and 2 bases from J, leaving 11 bases between. CDR3 length: 14 residues.

About this clonotype: The final CDR3 position lacks the conserved phenylalanine or tryptophan, pointing to a likely read error. This chain connects TRBV24-1 to TRBJ2-1; D is possibly TRBD2 (5 bases). Deletions cut 4 bases from V and 7 bases from J, with 13 bases between. Germline V CDR1 and CDR2: KGHDR, SFDVKD. The CDR3 covers 14 residues. This CDR3 is CATSDQRRRNEQFY. Written as DNA, the CDR3 is TGTGCCACCAGTGACCAGCGGAGGAGGAATGAGCAGTTCTAC.

V gene TRBV10-3 combines with J gene TRBJ2-3; 10 positions agree with TRBD1. The CDR3 is 14 residues long. V was pared by 5 bases and J by 4 bases, with 3 bases of the junction left unmatched. CDR1 and CDR2 from the germline V gene are ENHRY and SYGVKD. In DNA form, the CDR3 reads TGTGCCATCAGTTCCGGGACAGGGGCAGATACGCAGTATTTT. Translation gives CAISSGTGADTQYF.

The chain uses TRBV7-6 and TRBJ2-1; 15 positions match TRBD2. This CDR3 contains 19 residues. The germline CDR1 and CDR2 sequences are SGHVS and FNYEAQ. With 5 bases clipped from V and 4 bases from J, the junction kept 12 bases outside the gene matches. The CDR3 is CASSPARTSGRATYNEQFF. CDR3 DNA sequence: TGTGCCAGCAGCCCCGCGCGGACTAGCGGGAGGGCAACGTACAATGAGCAGTTCTTC.